The rows below give T cell receptor beta chains drawn from one sample of a study of graft-versus-host responses after intestinal transplantation. The method was immunoSEQ multiplex PCR; TCRdb's version includes in-frame clones alone and lacks a portion of them. Of fewer than 50,000 clones in the sample, about 91% were seen once. The material sequenced was PBMCs, taken 524 days after transplant. The receptors come from a human patient who received an intestinal transplant, so some T cells may come from the graft donor. Each CDR3 is given with its conserved first and last residue. The D gene is left open where the match is weak. The size entry is marked missing in some rows and otherwise reads once, few, many or a size class.

>TRBV14|NA|TRBJ2-1|14|NA
TGTGCCAGCAGCTCGAGCTTCGACTCCAATGAGCAGTTCTTC
CASSSSFDSNEQFF
>TRBV27|NA|TRBJ2-3|11|NA
TGTGCCAGTATTGGCGGAGATACGCAGTATTTT
CASIGGDTQYF
>TRBV19|NA|TRBJ1-6|14|NA
TGTGCCAGTAGTATACAGGGAGACAATTCACCCCTCCACTTT
CASSIQGDNSPLHF
>TRBV28|TRBD1|TRBJ1-1|16|NA
TGTGCCAGCAGTTTGCCCGGACAGGGGACGAACACTGAAGCTTTCTTT
CASSLPGQGTNTEAFF
>TRBV28|NA|TRBJ1-5|11|NA
TGTGCCAGCAGCCTCAGTCAGCCCCAGCATTTT
CASSLSQPQHF
>TRBV28|NA|TRBJ2-2|13|NA
TGTGCCAGCAGGGATGTTTACACCGGGGAGCTGTTTTTT
CASRDVYTGELFF
>TRBV5-6|NA|TRBJ1-1|14|NA
TGTGCCAGCAATATTGGACAGCAGAACACTGAAGCTTTCTTT
CASNIGQQNTEAFF
>TRBV7-2|NA|TRBJ2-2|15|NA
TGTGCCAGCAGCTTAAGGCAGGGGTTCACCGGGGAGCTGTTTTTT
CASSLRQGFTGELFF
>TRBV7-3|TRBD1|TRBJ2-7|13|NA
TGTGCCAGCAGCTTATACAGGGGGCATGAGCAGTACTTC
CASSLYRGHEQYF
>TRBV19|NA|TRBJ2-1|12|NA
TGTGCCAGTAGTATAGACCTCCCTGAGCAGTTCTTC
CASSIDLPEQFF
>TRBV6-1|NA|TRBJ2-1|17|NA
TGTGCCAGCAGTGTACAGCCAATAGAGACCTCCTACAATGAGCAGTTCTTC
CASSVQPIETSYNEQFF
>TRBV27|NA|TRBJ2-7|13|NA
TGTGCCAGCAGTTTATTCGCTAGCTACGAGCAGTACTTC
CASSLFASYEQYF
>TRBV28|NA|TRBJ1-5|14|NA
TGTGCCAGCACCATCGACAGACACAATCAGCCCCAGCATTTT
CASTIDRHNQPQHF
>TRBV19|TRBD2|TRBJ2-7|14|NA
TGTGCCAGTAGCCCGGTCGGGGGGGCCTACGAGCAGTACTTC
CASSPVGGAYEQYF
>TRBV13|TRBD1|TRBJ2-2|16|once
TGTGCCAGCAGCCCAAGGGACAGGGGGAAAACCGGGGAGCTGTTTTTT
CASSPRDRGKTGELFF
>TRBV28|NA|TRBJ2-1|14|NA
TGTGCCAGCAGTCTCGGGATGTTGGCTAATGAGCAGTTCTTC
CASSLGMLANEQFF
>TRBV7-9|NA|TRBJ2-3|13|NA
TGTGCCAGCAGACCAATACCCACAGATACGCAGTATTTT
CASRPIPTDTQYF
>TRBV7-3|NA|TRBJ2-5|13|NA
TGTGCCAGCAGCCGCCCAGGGTCCGAGACCCAGTACTTC
CASSRPGSETQYF
>TRBV27|NA|TRBJ2-1|15|NA
TGTGCCAGCAGTCCTTGGGGGATATGGGGCAATGAGCAGTTCTTC
CASSPWGIWGNEQFF
>TRBV9|NA|TRBJ2-7|14|once
TGTGCCAGCAGTGCCGGGGGTTGGTCCTACGAGCAGTACTTC
CASSAGGWSYEQYF
>TRBV18|NA|TRBJ1-1|11|NA
TGTGCCAGCTCACCGAACACTGAAGCTTTCTTT
CASSPNTEAFF
>TRBV5-6|NA|TRBJ2-5|16|once
TGTGCCAGCAGCTTGGCCGGCCTCGGTGGGGAAGAGACCCAGTACTTC
CASSLAGLGGEETQYF
>TRBV7-9|NA|TRBJ1-1|14|once
TGTGCCAGCAGCTTAGCTTCCCCGAACACTGAAGCTTTCTTT
CASSLASPNTEAFF
>TRBV27|TRBD1|TRBJ2-2|17|NA
TGTGCCAGCAGATCACGAGGGGGACAGGGACGAGCCGGGGAGCTGTTTTTT
CASRSRGGQGRAGELFF
>TRBV4-1|NA|TRBJ2-1|16|NA
TGCGCCAGCAGCCCCTACCTGTCCCGGGGTTACAATGAGCAGTTCTTC
CASSPYLSRGYNEQFF
>TRBV6-8|NA|TRBJ2-1|17|NA
TGTGCCAGCAGTCCGCCCCCACGGAGGACCAACTACAATGAGCAGTTCTTC
CASSPPPRRTNYNEQFF
>TRBV28|NA|TRBJ2-1|13|NA
TGTGCCAGCTCGATGGGGAGATACAATGAGCAGTTCTTC
CASSMGRYNEQFF
>TRBV7-9|TRBD1|TRBJ1-4|14|NA
TGTGCCAGCAGCCCGGGACAGGGAGGGGAAAAACTGTTTTTT
CASSPGQGGEKLFF